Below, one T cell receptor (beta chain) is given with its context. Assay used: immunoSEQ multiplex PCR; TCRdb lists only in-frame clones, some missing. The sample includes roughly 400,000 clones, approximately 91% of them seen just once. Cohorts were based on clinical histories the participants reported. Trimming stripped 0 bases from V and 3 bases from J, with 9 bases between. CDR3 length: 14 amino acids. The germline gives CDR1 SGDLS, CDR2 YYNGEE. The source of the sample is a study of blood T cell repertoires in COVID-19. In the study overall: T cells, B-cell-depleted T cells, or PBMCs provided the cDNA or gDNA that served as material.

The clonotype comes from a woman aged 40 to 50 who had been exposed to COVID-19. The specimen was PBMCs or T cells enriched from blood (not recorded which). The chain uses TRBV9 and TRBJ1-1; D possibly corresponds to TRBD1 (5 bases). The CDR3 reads CASSVVRGDTEAFF. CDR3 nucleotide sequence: TGTGCCAGCAGCGTAGTTAGGGGTGACACTGAAGCTTTCTTT.